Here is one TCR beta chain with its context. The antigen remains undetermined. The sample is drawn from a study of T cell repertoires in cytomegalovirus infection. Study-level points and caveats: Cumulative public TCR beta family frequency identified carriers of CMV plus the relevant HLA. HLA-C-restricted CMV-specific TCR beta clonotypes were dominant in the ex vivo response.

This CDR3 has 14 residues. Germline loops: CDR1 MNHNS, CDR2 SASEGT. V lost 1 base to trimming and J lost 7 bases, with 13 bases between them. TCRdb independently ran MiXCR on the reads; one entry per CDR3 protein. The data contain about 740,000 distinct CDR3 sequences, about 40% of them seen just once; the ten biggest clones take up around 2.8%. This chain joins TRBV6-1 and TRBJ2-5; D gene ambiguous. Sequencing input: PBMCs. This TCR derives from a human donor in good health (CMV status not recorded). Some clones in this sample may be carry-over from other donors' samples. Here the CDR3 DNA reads TGTGCCAGCAGTGAAGAGTTTAATGCTGGGACCCAGTACTTC. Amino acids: CASSEEFNAGTQYF.